In this sample, the clone carrying this T cell receptor (beta chain) turned up many times. The antigen remains unidentified. The sample is drawn from a study of T-cell reconstitution after alpha-beta-depleted transplantation in children. Study-level results: Several hundred graft clones that had expanded were reportedly the source of alpha-beta T cells about two months after transplant. Fresh T-cell production supplied most of the T-cell counts and diversity seen one year after transplant. Surviving thymic progenitors and recipient T cells were the source of high TCRbeta diversity at day 60 in some patients.

Unique molecular identifiers tagged the TCRbeta library. TCRdb re-derived calls from the PCR reads in MiXCR, one entry per CDR3 protein. The table shows hundreds of thousands of distinct CDR3 sequences, with 10% to 15% occurring only once. The CDR3 covers 14 residues. V gave up 7 bases and J gave up 7 bases, with 20 bases separating them. This receptor was obtained from a girl aged 2 to 10 with congenital amegakaryocytic thrombocytopenia, due to receive a stem cell transplant. This sequence joins TRBV12-3 or TRBV12-4 and TRBJ2-7; D uncertain. This specimen was PBMCs, taken before TCRalphabeta/CD19-depleted stem cell transplant. CDR3 residues: CASTASITHREQYF. DNA for the CDR3: TGTGCCAGCACTGCCAGCATCACCCATCGGGAGCAGTACTTC.